The sequence of this TCR beta chain was determined in a study of blood T cell repertoires in COVID-19. Clinical history as reported by participants underpinned cohort assignment. Two negative PCRs, clearance, or symptom resolution were required of recovered Cohort 3 donors. This table comes from immunoSEQ multiplex PCR, and its TCRdb copy is limited to in-frame clones, with some not included. This table has over 200,000 clones, 82% appearing once. Germline V gene data show CDR1 as MDHEN and CDR2 as SYDVKM. V was cut by 10 bases and J by 7 bases, with 11 bases left in between. The CDR3 sequence is 12 residues long.

The receptor was isolated from a man in his forties who had recovered from COVID-19. The chain couples TRBV28 to TRBJ1-6, with unresolved D. The sequencing input was PBMCs or T cells enriched from blood (not recorded which). Here the CDR3 DNA reads TGTGCCACCCAGGTGCTGAATTCACCCCTCCACTTT. It is translated as CATQVLNSPLHF.